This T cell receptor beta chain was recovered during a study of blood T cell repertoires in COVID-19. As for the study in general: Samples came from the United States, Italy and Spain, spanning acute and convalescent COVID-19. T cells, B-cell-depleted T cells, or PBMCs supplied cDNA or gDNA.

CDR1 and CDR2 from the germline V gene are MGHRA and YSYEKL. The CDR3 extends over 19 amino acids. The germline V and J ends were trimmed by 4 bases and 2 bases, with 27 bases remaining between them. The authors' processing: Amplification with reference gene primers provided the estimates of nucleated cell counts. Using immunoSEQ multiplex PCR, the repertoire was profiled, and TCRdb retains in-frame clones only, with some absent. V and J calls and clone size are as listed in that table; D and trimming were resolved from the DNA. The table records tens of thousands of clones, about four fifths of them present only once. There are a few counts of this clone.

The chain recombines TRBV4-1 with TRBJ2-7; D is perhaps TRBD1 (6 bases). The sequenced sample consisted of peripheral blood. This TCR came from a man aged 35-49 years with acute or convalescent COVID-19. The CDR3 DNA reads TGCGCCAGCAGCCTCTCCTCCCGGGCAGGGGCTCCCAGGACCTACGAGCAGTACTTC. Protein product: CASSLSSRAGAPRTYEQYF.